This TCR beta chain is from a study of beta chain features in type 1 diabetes. Study-wide results and limits: At VDJ recombination sites, type 1 diabetes patients had fewer insertions and more deleted nucleotides.

The CDR3 covers 14 residues. Germline V CDR1 and CDR2: MDHEN, SYDVKM. V was trimmed by 6 bases and J by 4 bases, leaving 13 bases between them. Every isolated RNA sample was fully reverse transcribed, so sequencing captured expressed TCRB transcripts. Deep immunoSEQ sequencing covered naive, central memory and regulatory T cell samples. Produced via immunoSEQ multiplex PCR; TCRdb's table is partial and in-frame only. Of about 900,000 clones in the sample, 15% to 20% are singletons; the top ten hold 0.02% to 0.025%. As concerns this clone: Its cognate antigen is unknown.

Sort purity for all populations was recorded as exceeding 98%. The source material was naive CD4+ T cells from blood. This chain links TRBV28 with TRBJ2-1; weak D call: TRBD1 (5 bases). This TCR derives from a woman younger than 35 in good health. CDR3 protein: CASSPTGVYNEQFF. The CDR3 DNA is TGTGCCAGCAGCCCTACAGGCGTTTACAATGAGCAGTTCTTC.